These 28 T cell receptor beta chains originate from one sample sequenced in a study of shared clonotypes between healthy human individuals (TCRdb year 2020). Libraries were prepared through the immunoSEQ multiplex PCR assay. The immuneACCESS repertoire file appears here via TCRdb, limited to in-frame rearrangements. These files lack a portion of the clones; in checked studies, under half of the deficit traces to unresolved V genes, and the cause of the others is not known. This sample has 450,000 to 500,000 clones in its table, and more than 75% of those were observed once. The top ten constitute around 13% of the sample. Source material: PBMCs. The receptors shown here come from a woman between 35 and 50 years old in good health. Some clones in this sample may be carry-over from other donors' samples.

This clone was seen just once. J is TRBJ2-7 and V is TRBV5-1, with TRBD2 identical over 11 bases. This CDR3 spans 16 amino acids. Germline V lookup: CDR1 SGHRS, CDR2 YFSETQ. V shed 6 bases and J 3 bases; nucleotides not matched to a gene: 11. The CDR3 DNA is TGCGCCAGCAACCTGGGACTAGCGGAGGCAGGCTACGAGCAGTACTTC. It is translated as CASNLGLAEAGYEQYF.

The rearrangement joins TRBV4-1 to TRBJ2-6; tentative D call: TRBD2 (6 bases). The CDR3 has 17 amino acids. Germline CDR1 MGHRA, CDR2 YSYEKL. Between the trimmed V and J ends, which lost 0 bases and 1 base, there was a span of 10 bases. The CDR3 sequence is CASSQDGGWSGANVLTF. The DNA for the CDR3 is TGCGCCAGCAGCCAAGATGGAGGGTGGTCTGGGGCCAACGTCCTGACTTTC.

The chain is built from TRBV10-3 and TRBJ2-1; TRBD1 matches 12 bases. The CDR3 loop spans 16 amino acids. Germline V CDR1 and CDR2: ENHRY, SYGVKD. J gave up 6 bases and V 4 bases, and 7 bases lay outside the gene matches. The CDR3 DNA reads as TGTGCCATCAGTGGCCCACCGGGACAGGGGGCCAATGAGCAGTTCTTC. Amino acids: CAISGPPGQGANEQFF.

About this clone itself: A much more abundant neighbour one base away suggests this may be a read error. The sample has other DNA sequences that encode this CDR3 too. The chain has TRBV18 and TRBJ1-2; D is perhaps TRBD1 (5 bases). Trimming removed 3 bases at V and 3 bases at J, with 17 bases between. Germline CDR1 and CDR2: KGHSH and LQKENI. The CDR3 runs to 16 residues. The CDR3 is CASSPDLTGKYYGYTF. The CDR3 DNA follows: TGTGCCAGCTCACCTGACCTAACAGGAAAGTACTATGGCTACACCTTC.

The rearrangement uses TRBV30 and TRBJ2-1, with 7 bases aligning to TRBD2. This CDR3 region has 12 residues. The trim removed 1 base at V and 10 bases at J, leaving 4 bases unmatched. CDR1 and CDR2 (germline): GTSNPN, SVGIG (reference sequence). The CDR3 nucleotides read TGTGCCTGGAGTGCCCGACTAGCCGAGCAGTTCTTC. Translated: CAWSARLAEQFF.

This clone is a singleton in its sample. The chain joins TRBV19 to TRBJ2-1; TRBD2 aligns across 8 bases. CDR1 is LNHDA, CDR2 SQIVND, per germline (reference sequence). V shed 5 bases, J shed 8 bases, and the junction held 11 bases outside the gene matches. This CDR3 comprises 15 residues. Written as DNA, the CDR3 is TGTGCCAGTAGTTTCCGACTAGCGCGGCCCTATGAGCAGTTCTTC. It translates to CASSFRLARPYEQFF.

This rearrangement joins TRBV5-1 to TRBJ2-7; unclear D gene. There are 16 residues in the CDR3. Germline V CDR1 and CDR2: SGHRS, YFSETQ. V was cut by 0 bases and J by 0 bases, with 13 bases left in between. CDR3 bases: TGCGCCAGCAGCTTGGTTGCCTCGCGGTTCTCCTACGAGCAGTACTTC. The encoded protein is CASSLVASRFSYEQYF.

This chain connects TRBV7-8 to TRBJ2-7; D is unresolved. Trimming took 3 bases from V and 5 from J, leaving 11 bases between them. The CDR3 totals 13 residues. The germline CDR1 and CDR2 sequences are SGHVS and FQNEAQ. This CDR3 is CASSFSMSNEQYF. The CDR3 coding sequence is TGTGCCAGCAGCTTTAGTATGTCGAACGAGCAGTACTTC.

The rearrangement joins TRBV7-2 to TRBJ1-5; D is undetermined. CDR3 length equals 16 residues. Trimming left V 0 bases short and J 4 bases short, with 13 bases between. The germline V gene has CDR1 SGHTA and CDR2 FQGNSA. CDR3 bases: TGTGCCAGCAGCTTAGCGGGGTTGAGAGGTAATCAGCCCCAGCATTTT. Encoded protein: CASSLAGLRGNQPQHF.

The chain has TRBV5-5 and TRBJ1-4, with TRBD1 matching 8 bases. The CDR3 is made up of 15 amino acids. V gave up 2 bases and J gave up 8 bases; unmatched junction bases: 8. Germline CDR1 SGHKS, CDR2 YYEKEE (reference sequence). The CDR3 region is CASSFDDRGGEKLFF. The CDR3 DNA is TGTGCCAGCAGCTTCGACGACAGGGGTGGGGAAAAACTGTTTTTT.

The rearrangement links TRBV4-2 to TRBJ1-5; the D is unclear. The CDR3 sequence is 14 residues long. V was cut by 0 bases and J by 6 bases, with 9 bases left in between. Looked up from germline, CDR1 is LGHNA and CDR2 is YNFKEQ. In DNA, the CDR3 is TGTGCCAGCAGCCAAGAGCACGGTTCTCAGCCCCAGCATTTT. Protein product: CASSQEHGSQPQHF.

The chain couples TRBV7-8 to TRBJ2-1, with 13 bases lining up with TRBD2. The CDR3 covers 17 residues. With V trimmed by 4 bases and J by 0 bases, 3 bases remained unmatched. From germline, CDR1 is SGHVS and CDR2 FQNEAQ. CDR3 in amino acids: CASSSRTSGSSYNEQFF. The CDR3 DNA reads TGTGCCAGCAGCTCCCGGACTAGCGGGAGCTCCTACAATGAGCAGTTCTTC.

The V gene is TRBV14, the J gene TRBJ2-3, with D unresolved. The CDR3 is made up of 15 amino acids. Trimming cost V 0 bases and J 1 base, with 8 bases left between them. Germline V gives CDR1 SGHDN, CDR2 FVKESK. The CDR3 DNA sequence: TGTGCCAGCAGCCAAGAGTTCCTTCGCACAGATACGCAGTATTTT. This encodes CASSQEFLRTDTQYF.

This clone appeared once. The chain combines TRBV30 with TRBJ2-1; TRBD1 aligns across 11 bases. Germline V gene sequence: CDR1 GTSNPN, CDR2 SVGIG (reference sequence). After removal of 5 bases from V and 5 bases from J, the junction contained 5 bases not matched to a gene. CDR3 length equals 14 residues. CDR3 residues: CAWVTDRGHNEQFF. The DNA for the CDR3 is TGTGCCTGGGTGACGGACAGGGGGCACAATGAGCAGTTCTTC.

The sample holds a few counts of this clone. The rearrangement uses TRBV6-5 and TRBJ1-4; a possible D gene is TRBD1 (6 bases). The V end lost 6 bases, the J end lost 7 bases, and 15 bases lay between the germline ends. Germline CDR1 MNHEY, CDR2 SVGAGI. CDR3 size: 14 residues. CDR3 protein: CASSQQGGGEKLFF. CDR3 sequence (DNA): TGTGCCAGCAGCCAACAGGGAGGTGGTGAAAAACTGTTTTTT.

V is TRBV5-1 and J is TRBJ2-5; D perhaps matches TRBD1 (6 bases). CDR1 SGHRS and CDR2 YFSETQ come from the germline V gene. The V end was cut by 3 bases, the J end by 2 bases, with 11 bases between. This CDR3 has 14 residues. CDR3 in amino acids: CASSSGQTQETQYF. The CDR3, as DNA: TGCGCCAGCAGCTCCGGACAGACTCAAGAGACCCAGTACTTC.

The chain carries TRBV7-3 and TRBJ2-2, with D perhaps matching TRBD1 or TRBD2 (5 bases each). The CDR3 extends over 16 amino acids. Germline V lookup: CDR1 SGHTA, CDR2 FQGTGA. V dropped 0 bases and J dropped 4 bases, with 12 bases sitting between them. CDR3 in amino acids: CASSLTGTPGTGELFF. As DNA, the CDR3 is TGTGCCAGCAGCTTAACGGGGACCCCGGGCACCGGGGAGCTGTTTTTT.

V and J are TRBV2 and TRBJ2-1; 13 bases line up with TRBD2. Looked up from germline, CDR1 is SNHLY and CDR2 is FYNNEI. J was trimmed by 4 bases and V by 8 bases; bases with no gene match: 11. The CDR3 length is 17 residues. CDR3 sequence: CASRGLAGNYPYNEQFF. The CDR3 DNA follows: TGTGCCAGCCGGGGACTAGCGGGGAATTATCCATACAATGAGCAGTTCTTC.

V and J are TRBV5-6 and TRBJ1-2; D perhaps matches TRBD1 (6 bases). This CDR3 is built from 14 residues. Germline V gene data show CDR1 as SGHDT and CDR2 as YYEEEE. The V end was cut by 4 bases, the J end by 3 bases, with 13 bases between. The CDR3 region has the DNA TGTGCCAGCAGCCCCGGGACACCTTACTATGGCTACACCTTC. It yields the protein CASSPGTPYYGYTF.

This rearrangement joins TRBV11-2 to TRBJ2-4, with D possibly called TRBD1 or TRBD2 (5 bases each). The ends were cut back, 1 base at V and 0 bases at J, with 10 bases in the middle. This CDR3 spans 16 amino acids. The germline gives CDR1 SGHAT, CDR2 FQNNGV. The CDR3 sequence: CASSLVAGTAKNIQYF. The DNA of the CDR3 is TGTGCCAGCAGCTTAGTCGCCGGGACAGCCAAAAACATTCAGTACTTC.

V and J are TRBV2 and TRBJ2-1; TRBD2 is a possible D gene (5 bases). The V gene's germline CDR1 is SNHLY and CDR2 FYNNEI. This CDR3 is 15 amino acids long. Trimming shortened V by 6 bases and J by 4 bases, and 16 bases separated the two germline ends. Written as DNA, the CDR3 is TGTGCCAGCAGCGCTGAACCTAGCTCGTACAATGAGCAGTTCTTC. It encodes CASSAEPSSYNEQFF. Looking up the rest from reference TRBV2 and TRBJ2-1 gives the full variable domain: EPEVTQTPSHQVTQMGQEVILRCVPISNHLYFYWYRQILGQKVEFLVSFYNNEISEKSEIFDDQFSVERPDGSNFTLKIRSTKLEDSAMYFCASSAEPSSYNEQFFGPGTRLTVL.

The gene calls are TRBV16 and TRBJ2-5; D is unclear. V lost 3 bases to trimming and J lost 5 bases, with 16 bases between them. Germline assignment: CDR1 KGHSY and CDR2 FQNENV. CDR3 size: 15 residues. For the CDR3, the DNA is TGTGCCAGCAGCCATTTCGGAAGGGTTGGGGAGACCCAGTACTTC. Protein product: CASSHFGRVGETQYF. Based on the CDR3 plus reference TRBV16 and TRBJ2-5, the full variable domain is GEEVAQTPKHLVRGEGQKAKLYCAPIKGHSYVFWYQQVLKNEFKFLISFQNENVFDETGMPKERFSAKCLPNSPCSLEIQATKLEDSAVYFCASSHFGRVGETQYFGPGTRLLVL.

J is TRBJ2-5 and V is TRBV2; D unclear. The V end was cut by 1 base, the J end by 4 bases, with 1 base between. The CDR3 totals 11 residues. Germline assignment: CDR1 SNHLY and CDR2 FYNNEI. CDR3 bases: TGTGCCAGCAGTGAAGTAGAGACCCAGTACTTC. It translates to CASSEVETQYF.

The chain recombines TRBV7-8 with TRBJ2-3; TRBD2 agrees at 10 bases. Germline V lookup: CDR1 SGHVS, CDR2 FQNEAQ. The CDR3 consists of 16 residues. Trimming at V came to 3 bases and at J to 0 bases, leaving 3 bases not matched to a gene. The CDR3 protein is CASSFGLAASTDTQYF. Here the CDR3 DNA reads TGTGCCAGCAGCTTCGGACTAGCGGCCAGCACAGATACGCAGTATTTT.

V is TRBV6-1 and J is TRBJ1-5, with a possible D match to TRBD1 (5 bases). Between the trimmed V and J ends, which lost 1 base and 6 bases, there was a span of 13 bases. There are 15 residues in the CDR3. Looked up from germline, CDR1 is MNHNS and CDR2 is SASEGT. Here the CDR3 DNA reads TGTGCCAGCAGTGAAGTCCCAGGGCAGGGTCAGCCCCAGCATTTT. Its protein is CASSEVPGQGQPQHF.

Written as DNA, the CDR3 is TGTGCCAGCAGCTTTGGCGGACAGGGGGCGGGTGGCTACACCTTC. Its translation: CASSFGGQGAGGYTF. The J gene is TRBJ1-2, the V gene TRBV7-9; 11 positions agree with TRBD1. Germline CDR1 and CDR2: SEHNR and FQNEAQ (reference sequence). The CDR3 sequence is 15 residues long. V was pared by 3 bases and J by 7 bases, with 7 bases of the junction left unmatched.

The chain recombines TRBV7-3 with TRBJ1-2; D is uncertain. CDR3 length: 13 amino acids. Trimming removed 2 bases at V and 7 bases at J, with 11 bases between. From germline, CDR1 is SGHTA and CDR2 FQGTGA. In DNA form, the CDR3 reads TGTGCCAGCAGCTTAGAGGCCGTGGGTGGCTACACCTTC. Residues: CASSLEAVGGYTF.

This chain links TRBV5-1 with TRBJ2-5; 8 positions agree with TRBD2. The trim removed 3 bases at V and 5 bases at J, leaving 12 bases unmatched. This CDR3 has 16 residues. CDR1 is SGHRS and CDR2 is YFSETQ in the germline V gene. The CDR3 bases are TGCGCCAGCAGCTCTGGTCACGGGACTAGAGGGGAGACCCAGTACTTC. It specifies CASSSGHGTRGETQYF.